These 4 T cell receptor beta chains originate from one sample sequenced in a study of technical replicates of blood from four donors. TCRdb's table, derived via immunoSEQ multiplex PCR, lists solely in-frame clones and lacks some. The data contain roughly 13,000 clones, 80% to 85% of them singletons. The specimen was PBMCs. All receptors derive from a human donor in good health.

This clone was detected once. The chain recombines TRBV7-8 with TRBJ2-7, with D possibly TRBD1 on 6 matching bases. CDR1 is SGHVS, CDR2 FQNEAQ, per germline. CDR3 size: 14 residues. V lost 8 bases and J 4 bases, leaving 18 bases between the germline ends. CDR3 nucleotide sequence: TGTGCCAGCGGTATAAGGGGGATGGCGTACGAGCAGTACTTC. This gives the protein CASGIRGMAYEQYF. Drawing the rest from reference TRBV7-8 and TRBJ2-7, the complete variable domain is GAGVSQSPRYKVAKRGQDVALRCDPISGHVSLFWYQQALGQGPEFLTYFQNEAQLDKSGLPSDRFFAERPEGSVSTLKIQRTQQEDSAVYLCASGIRGMAYEQYFGPGTRLTVT.

The chain recombines TRBV18 with TRBJ1-5; D is unclear. The CDR3 length is 13 residues. V lost 2 bases, J lost 5 bases, and 7 bases lay in between. CDR1 and CDR2 from the germline V gene are KGHSH and LQKENI. The CDR3 loop is CASSPGQYQPQHF. Here the CDR3 DNA reads TGTGCCAGCTCACCAGGGCAGTATCAGCCCCAGCATTTT.

The CDR3 region has the DNA TGTGCCAGCTCACCACCGGCCAGGGGCCAAGAGACCCAGTACTTC. The encoded protein is CASSPPARGQETQYF. V and J are TRBV18 and TRBJ2-5, with a tentative D call TRBD1 (6 bases). Trimming took off 0 bases at V and 1 base at J, with 9 bases between the two ends. The CDR3 spans 15 residues. Germline assignment: CDR1 KGHSH and CDR2 LQKENI.

This chain joins TRBV2 and TRBJ2-5, with D perhaps matching TRBD1 (5 bases). The V end was cut by 6 bases, the J end by 4 bases, with 9 bases between. The germline gives CDR1 SNHLY, CDR2 FYNNEI. This CDR3 has 12 amino acids. The CDR3 sequence: CASSAGSETQYF. CDR3 nucleotide sequence: TGTGCCAGCAGCGCAGGGTCAGAGACCCAGTACTTC.